Below, 30 T cell receptor beta chains from the same sample are listed, as sequenced in a study of early stage breast cancer tumors. The data were produced by immunoSEQ multiplex PCR, yet TCRdb's version contains in-frame clones alone and is incomplete. The data hold tens of thousands of clones, with more than 60% observed a single time. Source material: blood. These TCRs come from a person aged 55 to 75 with breast cancer.

The chain recombines TRBV5-1 with TRBJ2-7; D remains unclear. CDR3 length: 12 amino acids. Between the trimmed V and J ends, which lost 5 bases and 3 bases, there was a span of 9 bases. The germline gives CDR1 SGHRS, CDR2 YFSETQ. Written as DNA, the CDR3 is TGCGCCAGCAGGGGTGACATCTACGAGCAGTACTTC. Protein sequence: CASRGDIYEQYF. Combining the CDR3 with reference TRBV5-1 and TRBJ2-7 gives the whole variable domain KAGVTQTPRYLIKTRGQQVTLSCSPISGHRSVSWYQQTPGQGLQFLFEYFSETQRNKGNFPGRFSGRQFSNSRSEMNVSTLELGDSALYLCASRGDIYEQYFGPGTRLTVT.

The chain joins TRBV5-1 to TRBJ1-1, with D perhaps TRBD1 (6 bases). The germline V and J ends were trimmed by 0 bases and 1 base, with 13 bases remaining between them. From germline, CDR1 is SGHRS and CDR2 YFSETQ. The CDR3 is 16 residues long. The CDR3 loop is CASSLGRGWGNTEAFF. The CDR3 DNA is TGCGCCAGCAGCTTGGGCAGGGGATGGGGGAACACTGAAGCTTTCTTT.

The chain recombines TRBV30 with TRBJ1-1; unclear D gene. Trimming took 0 bases from V and 1 from J, leaving 6 bases between them. The CDR3 consists of 13 residues. Per the germline V gene, CDR1 is GTSNPN and CDR2 is SVGIG (reference sequence). The CDR3 loop is CAWSVRQNTEAFF. The CDR3 nucleotides are TGTGCCTGGAGTGTACGACAGAACACTGAAGCTTTCTTT.

The chain employs TRBV19 and TRBJ1-2; the match to TRBD1 covers 11 bases. The CDR3 runs to 15 residues. The germline V gene has CDR1 LNHDA and CDR2 SQIVND (reference sequence). The J segment lost 4 bases and the V segment lost 1 base, leaving 2 bases of the junction unmatched. CDR3 loop: CASSIAGTGGYGYTF. CDR3 sequence (DNA): TGTGCCAGTAGTATAGCGGGGACAGGGGGCTATGGCTACACCTTC. Complete variable domain (other parts from reference TRBV19 and TRBJ1-2): DGGITQSPKYLFRKEGQNVTLSCEQNLNHDAMYWYRQDPGQGLRLIYYSQIVNDFQKGDIAEGYSVSREKKESFPLTVTSAQKNPTAFYLCASSIAGTGGYGYTFGSGTRLTVV.

The chain couples TRBV5-1 to TRBJ2-1; D remains unclear. Trimming cost V 0 bases and J 8 bases, with 12 bases left between them. The CDR3 spans 14 residues. CDR1 is SGHRS, CDR2 YFSETQ, per germline. CDR3 sequence (DNA): TGCGCCAGCAGCTTGGCTTTAACCGGTGATGAGCAGTTCTTC. Translating it yields CASSLALTGDEQFF.

The chain employs TRBV10-3 and TRBJ1-6; the match to TRBD1 covers 7 bases. Germline lookup yields CDR1 ENHRY and CDR2 SYGVKD. Trimming cost V 10 bases and J 8 bases; bases outside gene matches: 5. The CDR3 totals 12 residues. The CDR3 here is CATDTGDSPLHF. The CDR3 nucleotides are TGTGCCACAGACACAGGGGATTCACCCCTCCACTTT.

The gene calls are TRBV4-2 and TRBJ2-1, with no clear D. Trimming removed 0 bases from V and 5 bases from J, with 5 bases in between. CDR1 LGHNA and CDR2 YNFKEQ come from the germline V gene. The length of the CDR3 is 13 residues. The CDR3 DNA reads TGTGCCAGCAGCCAAGATCGGCACAATGAGCAGTTCTTC. This gives the protein CASSQDRHNEQFF.

The table lists this clone with a few counts. The chain is built from TRBV19 and TRBJ1-1; no firm D call. V was clipped by 1 base and J by 0 bases, with 6 bases between them. The CDR3 extends over 14 amino acids. CDR1 and CDR2 (germline): LNHDA, SQIVND (reference sequence). The CDR3 DNA reads as TGTGCCAGTAGTATAGGGCCTATGAACACTGAAGCTTTCTTT. Translation gives CASSIGPMNTEAFF.

This clone was observed a handful of times. The DNA for the CDR3 is TGTGCCAGCAGTGTGGGCAGGGGTATTGAAAAACTGTTTTTT. Residues: CASSVGRGIEKLFF. The chain employs TRBV7-9 and TRBJ1-4; D possibly corresponds to TRBD1 (6 bases). Trimming removed 6 bases from V and 7 bases from J, with 15 bases in between. CDR1 is SEHNR and CDR2 is FQNEAQ in the germline V gene (reference sequence). The length of the CDR3 is 14 residues.

The chain links TRBV28 to TRBJ2-7; D is uncertain. Germline CDR1 MDHEN, CDR2 SYDVKM. Deletions cut 6 bases from V and 0 bases from J, with 9 bases between. This CDR3 has 13 amino acids. CDR3 residues: CASRFRSSYEQYF. The CDR3 DNA is TGTGCCAGCAGGTTCAGGTCCTCCTACGAGCAGTACTTC.

The chain uses TRBV30 and TRBJ1-2, with D unresolved. Germline CDR1 and CDR2: GTSNPN and SVGIG (reference sequence). Deletions cut 2 bases from V and 8 bases from J, with 18 bases between. This CDR3 contains 14 residues. The CDR3, as DNA: TGTGCCTGGAGTACCCAGTTGGGAGGGCGAGGCTACACCTTC. It is translated as CAWSTQLGGRGYTF. Supplemented by reference TRBV30 and TRBJ1-2, the full variable domain reads SQTIHQWPATLVQPVGSPLSLECTVEGTSNPNLYWYRQAAGRGLQLLFYSVGIGQISSEVPQNLSASRPQDRQFILSSKKLLLSDSGFYLCAWSTQLGGRGYTFGSGTRLTVV.

The chain joins TRBV5-4 to TRBJ2-7; perhaps TRBD2 as D (6 bases). The germline V gene has CDR1 SGHNT and CDR2 YYREEE (reference sequence). V was shortened by 4 bases and J by 2 bases, with 13 bases between the two germline ends. This CDR3 spans 14 amino acids. CDR3 bases: TGTGCCAGCAGCCCCCGTGGGGGGACCTACGAGCAGTACTTC. This encodes CASSPRGGTYEQYF. Full variable domain (missing parts from reference TRBV5-4 and TRBJ2-7): ETGVTQSPTHLIKTRGQQVTLRCSSQSGHNTVSWYQQALGQGPQFIFQYYREEENGRGNFPPRFSGLQFPNYSSELNVNALELDDSALYLCASSPRGGTYEQYFGPGTRLTVT.

Here the CDR3 reads CASSSRGGGRGHEQYF. CDR3 bases: TGTGCCAGCAGTTCAAGGGGTGGTGGCAGGGGTCACGAGCAGTACTTC. The chain links TRBV27 to TRBJ2-7; TRBD1 might be the D (6 bases). CDR3 length: 16 amino acids. CDR1 and CDR2 from the germline V gene are MNHEY and SMNVEV (reference sequence). Trimming pared 4 bases from V and 5 bases from J, leaving 21 bases between.

The chain is built from TRBV6-5 and TRBJ2-5; possibly TRBD1 for D (5 bases). The germline V gene has CDR1 MNHEY and CDR2 SVGAGI. The CDR3 is 13 residues long. V lost 4 bases and J lost 5, with 11 bases in between. The CDR3 DNA sequence: TGTGCCAGCAGTTCAGGGCTGTACGAGACCCAGTACTTC. It yields the protein CASSSGLYETQYF.

This clone was counted between two and nine times. The chain has TRBV7-8 and TRBJ1-2, with D possibly TRBD1 on 6 matching bases. The ends were cut back, 0 bases at V and 6 bases at J, with 11 bases in the middle. The CDR3 length is 14 residues. Germline assignment: CDR1 SGHVS and CDR2 FQNEAQ. In DNA form, the CDR3 reads TGTGCCAGCAGCTTAGCGGTCAGGGGCGATGGCTACACCTTC. Its protein product is CASSLAVRGDGYTF.

A single count supports this clone. The J gene is TRBJ2-7, the V gene TRBV5-4, with 7 nucleotides matching TRBD2. The CDR3 loop spans 16 amino acids. The germline V gene encodes CDR1 SGHNT and CDR2 YYREEE (reference sequence). After removal of 3 bases from V and 1 base from J, the junction contained 10 bases not matched to a gene. As DNA, the CDR3 is TGTGCCAGCAGCTCCCAGCGACTAGCCCAATCCTACGAGCAGTACTTC. This translates into CASSSQRLAQSYEQYF. Filled out from reference TRBV5-4 and TRBJ2-7, the complete variable domain reads ETGVTQSPTHLIKTRGQQVTLRCSSQSGHNTVSWYQQALGQGPQFIFQYYREEENGRGNFPPRFSGLQFPNYSSELNVNALELDDSALYLCASSSQRLAQSYEQYFGPGTRLTVT.

This chain uses TRBV7-2 with TRBJ2-1; D gene uncertain. The CDR3 loop spans 13 amino acids. Looked up from germline, CDR1 is SGHTA and CDR2 is FQGNSA. Trimming stripped 4 bases from V and 13 bases from J, with 17 bases between. The CDR3: CASSSPMEPAQFF. In nucleotides, the CDR3 is TGTGCCAGCAGCTCCCCTATGGAGCCAGCCCAGTTCTTC.

The chain is built from TRBV7-2 and TRBJ2-1, with 8 nucleotides matching TRBD2. Trimming took 1 base from V and 6 from J; bases not matched to a gene: 8. Germline CDR1 is SGHTA and CDR2 is FQGNSA. The CDR3 loop spans 16 amino acids. The CDR3 reads CASSLVSGMMSNEQFF. Written as DNA, the CDR3 is TGTGCCAGCAGCTTAGTTAGCGGGATGATGAGCAATGAGCAGTTCTTC.

The chain combines TRBV6-5 with TRBJ1-1; maybe TRBD1 (6 bases). CDR1 MNHEY and CDR2 SVGAGI come from the germline V gene. The CDR3 has 12 amino acids. V gave up 5 bases and J gave up 8 bases, with 12 bases separating them. The CDR3 coding sequence is TGTGCCAGCAGTACCCCGGGACAAGAAGCTTTCTTT. Its protein is CASSTPGQEAFF.

The chain couples TRBV27 to TRBJ1-6; TRBD1 agrees at 12 bases. Germline assignment: CDR1 MNHEY and CDR2 SMNVEV (reference sequence). This CDR3 has 14 amino acids. Unmatched junction bases numbered 6, after V lost 4 bases and J lost 14 bases. CDR3 sequence: CASSYGTGGPTLHF. The CDR3 coding sequence is TGTGCCAGCAGTTACGGGACAGGGGGCCCCACCCTCCACTTT.

The J gene is TRBJ2-3, the V gene TRBV9; the match to TRBD2 covers 11 bases. Germline trimming cut 0 bases from V and 5 bases from J; bases unmatched to any gene: 5. Germline lookup yields CDR1 SGDLS and CDR2 YYNGEE. CDR3 length: 16 residues. The CDR3 is CASSVALAGGIDTQYF. The CDR3 DNA reads TGTGCCAGCAGCGTAGCTCTAGCGGGGGGAATAGATACGCAGTATTTT.

This sequence joins TRBV6-1 and TRBJ2-6; no clear D gene. V lost 6 bases, J lost 0 bases, and 3 bases lay in between. CDR3 length: 13 amino acids. In germline, CDR1 is MNHNS, CDR2 SASEGT. The CDR3 here is CASRTSGANVLTF. The CDR3 coding sequence is TGTGCCAGCAGGACCTCTGGGGCCAACGTCCTGACTTTC.

CDR3 nucleotide sequence: TGTGCCAGCAGTTACTCGACCGGAGGGGGGCGGGGGACCCAGTACTTC. This gives the protein CASSYSTGGGRGTQYF. The V gene is TRBV6-5, the J gene TRBJ2-5, with D perhaps being TRBD1 or TRBD2 (6 bases each). Germline lookup yields CDR1 MNHEY and CDR2 SVGAGI. V was cut by 0 bases and J by 7 bases, with 18 bases left in between. CDR3 length: 16 residues.

This clone is a singleton in its sample. The chain couples TRBV15 to TRBJ1-5; 7 nucleotides match TRBD1. CDR3 size: 14 residues. Germline assignment: CDR1 LNHNV and CDR2 YYDKDF (reference sequence). Trimming took 5 bases from V and 9 from J; bases not matched to a gene: 10. The CDR3 here is CATSGGGLGVPQHF. The CDR3 DNA follows: TGTGCCACCAGCGGAGGGGGCCTGGGGGTGCCCCAGCATTTT.

The rearrangement uses TRBV6-1 and TRBJ2-1, with 9 bases matching TRBD2. J lost 10 bases, V lost 6 bases, and 13 bases had no gene match. The CDR3 totals 15 residues. CDR1 is MNHNS and CDR2 is SASEGT in the germline V gene. CDR3 sequence: CASRFSGGRVGEQFF. The CDR3 DNA follows: TGTGCCAGCAGGTTCTCTGGCGGGAGGGTCGGAGAGCAGTTCTTC.

A few counts support this clone. The chain carries TRBV28 and TRBJ2-7; 9 positions agree with TRBD2. CDR3 length equals 15 residues. The J segment lost 4 bases and the V segment lost 5 bases, leaving 9 bases of the junction unmatched. Germline lookup yields CDR1 MDHEN and CDR2 SYDVKM. The DNA of the CDR3 is TGTGCCAGCAGTGCCGAGCAGCGGGGGGTATACGAGCAGTACTTC. This sequence encodes CASSAEQRGVYEQYF.

V usage is TRBV7-9 and J usage is TRBJ1-1; perhaps TRBD1 as D (6 bases). The CDR3 covers 14 residues. The germline CDR1 and CDR2 sequences are SEHNR and FQNEAQ (reference sequence). V shed 0 bases and J shed 7 bases, with 12 bases lying between them. CDR3 sequence: CASSLAGAGGEAFF. Written as DNA, the CDR3 is TGTGCCAGCAGCTTAGCGGGGGCGGGTGGTGAAGCTTTCTTT. The full variable domain, its missing parts supplied by reference TRBV7-9 and TRBJ1-1, is DTGVSQNPRHKITKRGQNVTFRCDPISEHNRLYWYRQTLGQGPEFLTYFQNEAQLEKSRLLSDRFSAERPKGSFSTLEIQRTEQGDSAMYLCASSLAGAGGEAFFGQGTRLTVV.

The V and J genes are TRBV30 and TRBJ1-2; a possible D gene is TRBD1 (6 bases). Trimming took off 1 base at V and 5 bases at J, with 17 bases between the two ends. Germline CDR1 is GTSNPN and CDR2 is SVGIG (reference sequence). The CDR3 spans 15 residues. The CDR3 reads CAWSGGADSNYGYTF. The CDR3 nucleotides read TGTGCCTGGAGTGGGGGGGCGGACAGTAATTATGGCTACACCTTC.

The J gene is TRBJ2-1, the V gene TRBV27; D possibly corresponds to TRBD2 (5 bases). CDR1 and CDR2 from the germline V gene are MNHEY and SMNVEV (reference sequence). The CDR3 totals 14 residues. The V end lost 3 bases, the J end lost 8 bases, and 14 bases lay between the germline ends. The CDR3 DNA reads as TGTGCCAGCAGTTTTAGGCTAGAGGGTTATGAGCAGTTCTTC. Translation gives CASSFRLEGYEQFF.

On this clone: Other DNA sequences within the sample encode an identical CDR3. The J gene is TRBJ2-7, the V gene TRBV15; no clear D. Per the germline V gene, CDR1 is LNHNV and CDR2 is YYDKDF (reference sequence). The CDR3 runs to 13 residues. V was cut by 0 bases and J by 4 bases, with 7 bases left in between. The CDR3 loop is CATSRDRGYEQYF. Here the CDR3 DNA reads TGTGCCACCAGCAGAGATCGTGGATACGAGCAGTACTTC. The variable domain in full, with the rest retrieved from reference TRBV15 and TRBJ2-7, is DAMVIQNPRYQVTQFGKPVTLSCSQTLNHNVMYWYQQKSSQAPKLLFHYYDKDFNNEADTPDNFQSRRPNTSFCFLDIRSPGLGDTAMYLCATSRDRGYEQYFGPGTRLTVT.